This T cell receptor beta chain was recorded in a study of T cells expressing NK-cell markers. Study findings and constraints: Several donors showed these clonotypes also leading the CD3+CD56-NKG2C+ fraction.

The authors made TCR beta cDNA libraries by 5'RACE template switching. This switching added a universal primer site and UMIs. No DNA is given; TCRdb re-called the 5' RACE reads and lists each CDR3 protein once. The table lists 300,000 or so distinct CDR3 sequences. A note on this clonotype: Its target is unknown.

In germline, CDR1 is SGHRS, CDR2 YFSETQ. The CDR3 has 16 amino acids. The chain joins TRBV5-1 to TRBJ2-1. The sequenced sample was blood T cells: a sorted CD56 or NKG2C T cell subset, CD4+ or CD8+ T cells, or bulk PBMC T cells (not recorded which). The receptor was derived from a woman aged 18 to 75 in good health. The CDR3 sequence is CASSLASGAHYNEQFF.